The 18 T cell receptor beta chains in this list originate from one sample, sequenced in a study of T cells in localized non-small cell lung cancer. TCRdb's copy holds only in-frame clones and misses some; the assay was immunoSEQ multiplex PCR. The profile shows tens of thousands of clones, 84% of them singletons. Sequencing used peripheral blood, obtained before any cancer treatment. The receptors originated from a female donor older than 55 with stage I lung adenocarcinoma.

V gene TRBV5-1 combines with J gene TRBJ1-2; 10 nucleotides align to TRBD1. Germline lookup yields CDR1 SGHRS and CDR2 YFSETQ. The ends lost 6 bases at V and 7 bases at J; junction bases unmatched: 9. The CDR3 consists of 14 residues. Written as DNA, the CDR3 is TGCGCCAGCAAGACCGGGACAGGGGCTGGTGGCTACACCTTC. It is translated as CASKTGTGAGGYTF.

This rearrangement joins TRBV7-9 to TRBJ1-4, with a possible D match to TRBD1 (6 bases). V lost 2 bases and J lost 5, with 9 bases in between. CDR1 and CDR2 (germline): SEHNR, FQNEAQ (reference sequence). The CDR3 contains 14 residues. CDR3 coding DNA: TGTGCCAGCAGCTTACGGGACAACAATGAAAAACTGTTTTTT. It is translated as CASSLRDNNEKLFF.

CDR3 sequence: CASSLGRDQETQYF. DNA of the CDR3: TGCGCCAGCAGCTTGGGGCGGGACCAAGAGACCCAGTACTTC. The V call is TRBV5-1, the J call TRBJ2-5; possibly TRBD2 for D (5 bases). The ends were cut back, 0 bases at V and 0 bases at J, with 6 bases in the middle. Germline lookup yields CDR1 SGHRS and CDR2 YFSETQ. This CDR3 has 14 residues.

This clone was seen once. The chain is built from TRBV6-5 and TRBJ1-1; the D is unclear. From germline, CDR1 is MNHEY and CDR2 SVGAGI. Trimming removed 7 bases at V and 1 base at J, with 10 bases between. This CDR3 spans 13 amino acids. The CDR3 bases are TGTGCCAGCAAGGTTTTAGGGAACACTGAAGCTTTCTTT. It specifies CASKVLGNTEAFF.

This chain joins TRBV20-1 and TRBJ2-7; D not certain. CDR3 length: 11 residues. Germline-derived CDR1 and CDR2 are DFQATT and SNEGSKA (reference sequence). V lost 4 bases and J lost 4, with 8 bases in between. CDR3 in DNA: TGCAGTGCTAAAGGAGTGTACGAGCAGTACTTC. The encoded protein is CSAKGVYEQYF.

This clone was seen only a few times. The chain combines TRBV25-1 with TRBJ1-4; D is ambiguous. Germline V gene data show CDR1 as MGHDK and CDR2 as SYGVNS. Trimming left V 1 base short and J 4 bases short, with 10 bases between. The CDR3 is 15 amino acids. The CDR3 protein is CASSEFNSGNEKLFF. CDR3 nucleotides: TGTGCCAGCAGTGAATTTAACAGCGGTAATGAAAAACTGTTTTTT.

V is TRBV12-1 and J is TRBJ2-2; no check of the table's D call, TRBD1, against the DNA was made. TRBV12-1 represents a pseudogene. CDR3 length: 16 residues. DNA for the CDR3: TGTGCCAGCAGCTTTTTCGGCAGGGGGCGTATCGGGGAGCTGTTTTTT. It codes for CASSFFGRGRIGELFF.

The chain recombines TRBV19 with TRBJ2-1; 13 nucleotides match TRBD2. Germline V lookup: CDR1 LNHDA, CDR2 SQIVND (reference sequence). The CDR3 is 16 amino acids. After removal of 6 bases from V and 10 bases from J, the junction contained 12 bases not matched to a gene. CDR3 nucleotide sequence: TGTGCCAGTAGAAAAACCGGGACTAGCGGGACGTCGGAGCAGTTCTTC. This gives the protein CASRKTGTSGTSEQFF.

The chain employs TRBV12-5 and TRBJ2-5; D possibly corresponds to TRBD2 (5 bases). Trimming took 4 bases from V and 5 from J, leaving 11 bases between them. This CDR3 comprises 13 residues. The germline CDR1 and CDR2 sequences are LGHNT and FRNRAP. The CDR3 coding sequence is TGTGCTAGTGGTTCCGGAGGAGGCGAGACCCAGTACTTC. This codes for CASGSGGGETQYF.

This rearrangement joins TRBV7-8 to TRBJ2-5, with D tentatively TRBD1 (6 bases). V was clipped by 2 bases and J by 9 bases, with 10 bases between them. The CDR3 length is 12 residues. Germline CDR1 is SGHVS and CDR2 is FQNEAQ. In nucleotides, the CDR3 is TGTGCCAGCAGCTTAAATACAGGGCCCCAGTACTTC. Translation: CASSLNTGPQYF.

The rearrangement uses TRBV6-1 and TRBJ1-2, with D possibly being TRBD1 (5 bases). From germline, CDR1 is MNHNS and CDR2 SASEGT. This CDR3 comprises 16 residues. V shed 4 bases and J shed 1 base, with 16 bases lying between them. The CDR3 sequence: CASSAFSGTGNYGYTF. The CDR3 nucleotides are TGTGCCAGCAGTGCTTTTTCCGGGACGGGTAACTATGGCTACACCTTC.

The CDR3 region is CASGGTGNQPQHF. The CDR3 DNA sequence: TGTGCCAGCGGAGGGACAGGGAATCAGCCCCAGCATTTT. J is TRBJ1-5 and V is TRBV2; 9 bases match TRBD1. With 8 bases clipped from V and 4 bases from J, the junction kept 3 bases outside the gene matches. The CDR3 is made up of 13 amino acids. CDR1 and CDR2 (germline): SNHLY, FYNNEI. Together with reference TRBV2 and TRBJ1-5, the CDR3 gives the full variable domain: EPEVTQTPSHQVTQMGQEVILRCVPISNHLYFYWYRQILGQKVEFLVSFYNNEISEKSEIFDDQFSVERPDGSNFTLKIRSTKLEDSAMYFCASGGTGNQPQHFGDGTRLSIL.

This sequence joins TRBV9 and TRBJ2-1, with D maybe TRBD2 (6 bases). Trimming removed 0 bases from V and 6 bases from J, with 16 bases in between. The V gene's germline CDR1 is SGDLS and CDR2 YYNGEE. The CDR3 runs to 16 residues. CDR3 bases: TGTGCCAGCAGCGTAGGACTATCACGCGGGACCAATGAGCAGTTCTTC. Its protein is CASSVGLSRGTNEQFF.

This rearrangement joins TRBV11-2 to TRBJ1-4, with D possibly matching TRBD1 (5 bases). This CDR3 is 15 amino acids long. CDR1 and CDR2 (germline): SGHAT, FQNNGV. Trimming took off 0 bases at V and 7 bases at J, with 12 bases between the two ends. The CDR3 here is CASSLDWGVVEKLFF. CDR3 sequence (DNA): TGTGCCAGCAGCTTAGATTGGGGGGTTGTTGAAAAACTGTTTTTT.

J is TRBJ1-1 and V is TRBV5-6, with unresolved D. Trimming left V 0 bases short and J 0 bases short, with 6 bases between. Germline values: CDR1 SGHDT, CDR2 YYEEEE. There are 14 residues in the CDR3. CDR3 coding DNA: TGTGCCAGCAGCTTGGGTCCGGTGAACACTGAAGCTTTCTTT. Its protein product is CASSLGPVNTEAFF.

The genes are TRBV6-5 and TRBJ1-1, with 7 bases that match TRBD1. J was trimmed by 4 bases and V by 6 bases; bases with no gene match: 8. This CDR3 is built from 14 residues. CDR1 and CDR2 from the germline V gene are MNHEY and SVGAGI. In DNA, the CDR3 is TGTGCCAGCAGCTTTAGGGGGCCGGGCACTGAAGCTTTCTTT. Translation gives CASSFRGPGTEAFF.

The gene calls are TRBV18 and TRBJ2-3; 8 bases match TRBD2. Germline lookup yields CDR1 KGHSH and CDR2 LQKENI. J was trimmed by 2 bases and V by 5 bases; bases with no gene match: 6. The CDR3 is 15 amino acids. The DNA of the CDR3 is TGTGCCAGCTCAGCCTCTAGCGGGTTCACAGATACGCAGTATTTT. This translates into CASSASSGFTDTQYF. Full variable domain (remainder filled in from reference TRBV18 and TRBJ2-3): NAGVMQNPRHLVRRRGQEARLRCSPMKGHSHVYWYRQLPEEGLKFMVYLQKENIIDESGMPKERFSAEFPKEGPSILRIQQVVRGDSAAYFCASSASSGFTDTQYFGPGTRLTVL.

The table lists this clone with a few counts. This chain's CDR3 is CASSQGRTYGYTF. For the CDR3, the DNA is TGTGCCAGCAGTCAAGGACGGACCTATGGCTACACCTTC. The V and J genes are TRBV6-5 and TRBJ1-2; D not certain. The V gene lost 5 bases and the J gene lost 4 bases, with 11 bases spanning the gap. CDR3 length equals 13 residues. Looked up from germline, CDR1 is MNHEY and CDR2 is SVGAGI.